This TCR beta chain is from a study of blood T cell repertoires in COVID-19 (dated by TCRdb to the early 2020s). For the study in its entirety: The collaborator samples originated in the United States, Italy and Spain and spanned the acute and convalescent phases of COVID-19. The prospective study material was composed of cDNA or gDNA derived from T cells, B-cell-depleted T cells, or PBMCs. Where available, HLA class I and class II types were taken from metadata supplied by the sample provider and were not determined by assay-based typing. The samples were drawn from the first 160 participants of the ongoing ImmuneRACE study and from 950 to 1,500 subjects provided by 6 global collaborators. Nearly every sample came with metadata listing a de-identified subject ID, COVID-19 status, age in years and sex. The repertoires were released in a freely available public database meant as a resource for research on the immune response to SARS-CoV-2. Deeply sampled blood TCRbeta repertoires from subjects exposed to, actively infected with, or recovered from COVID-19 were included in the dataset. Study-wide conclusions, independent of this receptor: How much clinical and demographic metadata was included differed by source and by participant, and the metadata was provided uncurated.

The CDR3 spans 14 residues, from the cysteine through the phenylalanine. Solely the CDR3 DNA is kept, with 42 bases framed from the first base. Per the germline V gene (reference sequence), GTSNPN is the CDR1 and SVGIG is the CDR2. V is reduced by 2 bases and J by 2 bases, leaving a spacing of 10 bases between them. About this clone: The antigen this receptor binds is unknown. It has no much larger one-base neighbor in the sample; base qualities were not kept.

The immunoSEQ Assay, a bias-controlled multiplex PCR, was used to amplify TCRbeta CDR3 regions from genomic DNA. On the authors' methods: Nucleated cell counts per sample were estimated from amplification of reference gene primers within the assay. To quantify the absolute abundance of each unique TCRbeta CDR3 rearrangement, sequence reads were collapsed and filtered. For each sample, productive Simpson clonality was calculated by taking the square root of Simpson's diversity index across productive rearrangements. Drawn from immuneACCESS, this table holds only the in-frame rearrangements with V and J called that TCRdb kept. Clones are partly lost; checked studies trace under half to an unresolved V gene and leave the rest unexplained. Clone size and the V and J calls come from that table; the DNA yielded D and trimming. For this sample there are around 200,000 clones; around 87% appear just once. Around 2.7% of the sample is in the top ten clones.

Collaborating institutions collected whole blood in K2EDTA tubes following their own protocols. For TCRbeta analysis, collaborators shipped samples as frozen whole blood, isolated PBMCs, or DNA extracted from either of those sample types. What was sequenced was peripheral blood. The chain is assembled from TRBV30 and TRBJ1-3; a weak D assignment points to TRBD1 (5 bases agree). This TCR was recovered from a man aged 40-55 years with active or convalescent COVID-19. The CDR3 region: CAWSLRGAGNTIYF. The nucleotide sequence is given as TGTGCCTGGAGTCTCCGGGGGGCTGGAAACACCATATATTTT.